This T cell receptor (beta chain) was sequenced in a study of cytomegalovirus exposure and HLA in healthy donors. Trimming removed 1 base at V and 7 bases at J, with 13 bases between. Germline V CDR1 and CDR2: SEHNR, FQNEAQ (reference sequence). The CDR3 contains 14 residues. Use of 60 Vbeta and 13 Jbeta primers characterized the PCR. The protocol was immunoSEQ multiplex PCR, while the TCRdb copy is restricted to in-frame clones and leaves out a portion. The sample consists of roughly 150,000 clones, around 78% of them appearing once. Only a few counts were recorded for this clone. What it binds is unknown. Study-wide results and caveats: An Asian-associated ancestry cluster reportedly showed fewer N-insertions than the roughly 600-donor mean in a later analysis. V segments that were indistinguishable, TRBV6-2 and TRBV6-3 among them, were omitted from analysis.

V gene TRBV7-9 combines with J gene TRBJ1-1, with a weak D call TRBD1 (6 bases). This receptor was obtained from a man aged 35-49 years in good health and CMV-seronegative. The sequenced material came from PBMCs. CDR3 in amino acids: CASSLEGGLGEAFF. For the CDR3, the DNA is TGTGCCAGCAGCTTAGAGGGGGGGCTCGGTGAAGCTTTCTTT.